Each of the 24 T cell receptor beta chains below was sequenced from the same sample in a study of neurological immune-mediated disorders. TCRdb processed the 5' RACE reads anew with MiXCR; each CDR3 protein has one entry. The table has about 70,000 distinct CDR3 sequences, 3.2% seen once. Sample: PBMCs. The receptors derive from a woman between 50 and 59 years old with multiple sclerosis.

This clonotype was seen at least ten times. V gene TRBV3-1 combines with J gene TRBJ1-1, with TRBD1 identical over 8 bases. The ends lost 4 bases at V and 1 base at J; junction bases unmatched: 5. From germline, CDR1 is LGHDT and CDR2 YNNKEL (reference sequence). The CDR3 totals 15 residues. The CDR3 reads CASSPTGVRNTEAFF. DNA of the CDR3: TGTGCCAGCAGCCCGACAGGGGTGAGGAACACTGAAGCTTTCTTT.

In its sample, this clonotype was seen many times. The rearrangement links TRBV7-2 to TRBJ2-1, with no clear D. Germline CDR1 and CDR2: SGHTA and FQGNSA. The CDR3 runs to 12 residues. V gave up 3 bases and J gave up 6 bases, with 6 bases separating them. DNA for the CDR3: TGTGCCAGCAGCTTGCCTTTCAATGAGCAGTTCTTC. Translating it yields CASSLPFNEQFF.

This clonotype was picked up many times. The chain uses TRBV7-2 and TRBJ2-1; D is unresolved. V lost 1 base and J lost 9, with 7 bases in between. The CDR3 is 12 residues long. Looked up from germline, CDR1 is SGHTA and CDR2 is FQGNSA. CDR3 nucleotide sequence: TGTGCCAGCAGCTTAGGGCTCGCTGAGCAGTTCTTC. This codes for CASSLGLAEQFF.

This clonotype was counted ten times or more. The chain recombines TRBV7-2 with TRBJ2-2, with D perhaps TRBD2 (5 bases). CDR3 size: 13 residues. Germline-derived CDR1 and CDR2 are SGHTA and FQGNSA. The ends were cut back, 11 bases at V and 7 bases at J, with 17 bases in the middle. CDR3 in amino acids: CASGREIHGELFF. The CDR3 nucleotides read TGTGCCTCCGGTCGGGAAATTCACGGGGAGCTGTTTTTT.

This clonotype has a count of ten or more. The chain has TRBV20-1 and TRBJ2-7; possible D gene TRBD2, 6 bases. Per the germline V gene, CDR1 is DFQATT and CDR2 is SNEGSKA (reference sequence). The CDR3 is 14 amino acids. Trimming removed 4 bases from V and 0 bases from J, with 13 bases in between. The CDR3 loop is CSATISGPSYEQYF. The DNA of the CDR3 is TGCAGTGCTACTATTAGCGGTCCCTCCTACGAGCAGTACTTC.

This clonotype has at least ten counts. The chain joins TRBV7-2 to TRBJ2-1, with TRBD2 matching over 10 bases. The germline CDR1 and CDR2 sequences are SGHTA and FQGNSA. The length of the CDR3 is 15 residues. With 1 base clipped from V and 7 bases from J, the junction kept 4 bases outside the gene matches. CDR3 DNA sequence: TGTGCCAGCAGCTTAGAGGGACTAGCGTCTAATGAGCAGTTCTTC. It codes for CASSLEGLASNEQFF.

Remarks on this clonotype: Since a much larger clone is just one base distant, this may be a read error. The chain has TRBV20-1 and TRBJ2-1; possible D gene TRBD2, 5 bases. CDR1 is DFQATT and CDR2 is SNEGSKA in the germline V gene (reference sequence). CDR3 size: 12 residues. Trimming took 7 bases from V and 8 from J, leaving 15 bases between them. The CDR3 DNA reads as TGCAGTGATAGCGCTTGGATGCATGAGCAGTTCTTC. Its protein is CSDSAWMHEQFF.

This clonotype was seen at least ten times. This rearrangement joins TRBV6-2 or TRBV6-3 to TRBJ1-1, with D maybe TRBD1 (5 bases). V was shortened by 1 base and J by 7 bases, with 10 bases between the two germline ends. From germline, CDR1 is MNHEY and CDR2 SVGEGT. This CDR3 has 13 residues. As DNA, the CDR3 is TGTGCCAGCAGTTACTTGGGACGGCGTGAAGCTTTCTTT. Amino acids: CASSYLGRREAFF.

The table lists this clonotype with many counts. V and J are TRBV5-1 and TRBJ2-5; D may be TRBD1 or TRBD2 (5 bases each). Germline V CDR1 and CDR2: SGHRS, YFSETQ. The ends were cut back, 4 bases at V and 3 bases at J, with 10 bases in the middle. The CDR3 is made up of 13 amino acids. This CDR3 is CASSQGVEETQYF. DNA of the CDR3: TGCGCCAGCAGCCAGGGAGTTGAAGAGACCCAGTACTTC.

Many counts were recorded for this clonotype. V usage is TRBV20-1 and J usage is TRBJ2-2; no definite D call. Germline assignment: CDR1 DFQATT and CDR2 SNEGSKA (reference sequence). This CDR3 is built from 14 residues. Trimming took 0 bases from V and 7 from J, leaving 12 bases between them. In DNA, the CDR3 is TGCAGTGCTAGAGAAAAGCTAGGCCTCGGGGAGCTGTTTTTT. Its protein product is CSAREKLGLGELFF.

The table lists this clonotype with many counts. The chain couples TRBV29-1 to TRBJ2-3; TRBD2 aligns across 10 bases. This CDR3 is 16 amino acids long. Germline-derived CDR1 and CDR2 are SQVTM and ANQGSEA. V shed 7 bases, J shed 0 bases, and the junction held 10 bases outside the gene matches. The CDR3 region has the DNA TGCAGCGGCCGAGGACTAGCGGACACTAGCACAGATACGCAGTATTTT. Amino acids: CSGRGLADTSTDTQYF.

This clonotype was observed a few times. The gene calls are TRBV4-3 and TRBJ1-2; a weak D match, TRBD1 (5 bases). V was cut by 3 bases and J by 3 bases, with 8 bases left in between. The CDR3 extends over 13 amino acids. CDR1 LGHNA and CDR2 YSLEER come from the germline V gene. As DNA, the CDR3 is TGCGCCAGCAGCCAGGACACGGACTATGGCTACACCTTC. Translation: CASSQDTDYGYTF.

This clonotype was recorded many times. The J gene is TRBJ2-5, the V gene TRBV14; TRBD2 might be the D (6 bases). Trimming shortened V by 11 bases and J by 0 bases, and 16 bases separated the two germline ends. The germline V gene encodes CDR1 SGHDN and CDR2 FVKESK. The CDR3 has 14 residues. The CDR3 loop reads CASGRGAYQETQYF. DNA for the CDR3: TGTGCCTCGGGGCGCGGGGCGTACCAAGAGACCCAGTACTTC.

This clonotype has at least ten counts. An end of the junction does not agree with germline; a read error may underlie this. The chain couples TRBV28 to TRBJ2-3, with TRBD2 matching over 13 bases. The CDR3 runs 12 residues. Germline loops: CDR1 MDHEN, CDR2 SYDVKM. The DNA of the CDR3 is TGTGCCAGCAGGACGGGACTAGCGGGATGTTTTTTT. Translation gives CASRTGLAGCFF.

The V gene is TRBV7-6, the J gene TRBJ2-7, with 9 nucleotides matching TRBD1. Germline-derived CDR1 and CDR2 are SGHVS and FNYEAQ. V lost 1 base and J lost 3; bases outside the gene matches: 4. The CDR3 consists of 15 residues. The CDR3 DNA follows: TGTGCCAGCAGCTTAGGGGGACAGGGTTACTACGAGCAGTACTTC. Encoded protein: CASSLGGQGYYEQYF.

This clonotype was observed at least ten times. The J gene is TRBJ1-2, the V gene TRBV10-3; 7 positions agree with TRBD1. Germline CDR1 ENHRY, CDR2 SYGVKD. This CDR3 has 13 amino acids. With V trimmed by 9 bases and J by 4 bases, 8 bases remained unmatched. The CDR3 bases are TGTGCCATGGGCTCAGGGGGTGGCTATGGCTACACCTTC. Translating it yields CAMGSGGGYGYTF.

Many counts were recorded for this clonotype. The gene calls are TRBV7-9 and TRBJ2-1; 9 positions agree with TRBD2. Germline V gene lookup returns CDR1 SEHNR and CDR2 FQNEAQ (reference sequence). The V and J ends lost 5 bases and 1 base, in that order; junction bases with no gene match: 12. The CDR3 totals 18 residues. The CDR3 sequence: CASSLGVGLASSYNEQFF. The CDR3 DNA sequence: TGTGCCAGCAGCCTAGGAGTTGGACTAGCGTCGTCCTACAATGAGCAGTTCTTC.

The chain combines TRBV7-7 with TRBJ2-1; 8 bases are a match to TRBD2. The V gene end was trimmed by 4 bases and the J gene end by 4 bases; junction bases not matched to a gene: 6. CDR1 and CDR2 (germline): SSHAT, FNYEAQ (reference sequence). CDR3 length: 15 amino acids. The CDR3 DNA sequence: TGTGCCAGCAGCTCCGGGAGGGTGGTTTACAATGAGCAGTTCTTC. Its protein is CASSSGRVVYNEQFF.

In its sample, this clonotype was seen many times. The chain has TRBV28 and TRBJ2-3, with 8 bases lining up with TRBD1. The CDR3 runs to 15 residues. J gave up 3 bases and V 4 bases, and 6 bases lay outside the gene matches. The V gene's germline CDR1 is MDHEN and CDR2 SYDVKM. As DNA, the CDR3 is TGTGCCAGCAGTTCGAAACAGGGGGATACAGATACGCAGTATTTT. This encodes CASSSKQGDTDTQYF.

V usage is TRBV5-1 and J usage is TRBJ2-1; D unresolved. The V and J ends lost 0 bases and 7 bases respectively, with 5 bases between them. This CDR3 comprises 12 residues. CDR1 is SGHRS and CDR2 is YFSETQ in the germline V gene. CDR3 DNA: TGCGCCAGCAGCTTGGTTCGAAATGAGCAGTTCTTC. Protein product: CASSLVRNEQFF.

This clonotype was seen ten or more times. In nucleotides, the CDR3 is TGTGCCAGCAGCCGAACTAGTATCCTGGAGACCCAGTACTTC. It specifies CASSRTSILETQYF. V is TRBV12-3 or TRBV12-4 and J is TRBJ2-5; D is possibly TRBD2 (5 bases). The CDR3 has 14 residues. V lost 6 bases and J 5 bases, leaving 16 bases between the germline ends.

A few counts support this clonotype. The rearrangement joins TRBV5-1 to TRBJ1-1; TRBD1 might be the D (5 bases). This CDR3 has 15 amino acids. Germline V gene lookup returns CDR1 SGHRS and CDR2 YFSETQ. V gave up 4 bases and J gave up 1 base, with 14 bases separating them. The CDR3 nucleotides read TGCGCCAGCAGCGTGAGGTCCAGGGCGAACACTGAAGCTTTCTTT. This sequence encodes CASSVRSRANTEAFF.

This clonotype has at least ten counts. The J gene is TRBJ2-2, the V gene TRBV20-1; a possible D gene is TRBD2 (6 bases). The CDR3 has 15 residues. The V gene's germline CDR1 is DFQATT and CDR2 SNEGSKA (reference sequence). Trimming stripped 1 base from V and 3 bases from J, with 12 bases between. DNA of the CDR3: TGCAGTGCTAGAGTCGGGAGTGACGACACCGGGGAGCTGTTTTTT. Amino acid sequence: CSARVGSDDTGELFF.

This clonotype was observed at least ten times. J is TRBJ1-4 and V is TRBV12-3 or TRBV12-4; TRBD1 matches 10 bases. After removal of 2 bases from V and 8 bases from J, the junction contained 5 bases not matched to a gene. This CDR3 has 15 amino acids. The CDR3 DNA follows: TGTGCCAGCAGTTTAAGGGACAGGGGAAAAGAAAAACTGTTTTTT. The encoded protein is CASSLRDRGKEKLFF.